This T cell receptor beta chain was captured by sequencing in a study of naive and memory T cell subsets. Study-wide results and caveats: Especially in CD8 cells, naive repertoires contained a few larger clonotypes, possibly CD45RA-re-expressing memory cells.

In this sample, this clonotype turned up a few times. The antigen remains undetermined. CDR1 SGDLS and CDR2 YYNGEE come from the germline V gene. Trimming took off 0 bases at V and 0 bases at J, with 10 bases between the two ends. CDR3 length equals 15 residues. Four subsets defined by CD45RA and CD27 were sorted after CD3, CD4, CD8 and live/dead staining. Two oligonucleotides, mixed equimolar, formed the beta constant-region primer covering TRBC1 and TRBC2. The ligated cDNA underwent four PCR rounds using SP2 and nested alpha and beta constant-region primers. In TCRdb, the UMI-ligation and nested PCR reads were re-called with MiXCR into one record per CDR3 protein. The repertoire includes 120,000 to 150,000 distinct CDR3 sequences, under 25% of them detected once, and around 0.097% sits in the top ten.

The sequence derives from a human donor in good health. The sequenced sample consisted of naive CD4+ T cells from blood. The chain is built from TRBV9 and TRBJ2-7, with D perhaps matching TRBD2 (5 bases). The CDR3 DNA sequence: TGTGCCAGCAGCGTAGCTTGGGAGAGCTCCTACGAGCAGTACTTC. It is translated as CASSVAWESSYEQYF.